This paragraph covers one TCR beta chain sequence. These data are taken from a study of control samples from healthy donors and cancer patients. The germline gives CDR1 SEHNR, CDR2 FQNEAQ (reference sequence). V lost 1 base, J lost 7 bases, and 10 bases lay in between. This CDR3 region has 14 residues. TCRdb's table, derived via immunoSEQ multiplex PCR, lists solely in-frame clones and lacks some. The top ten hold 1.5% of the sample, which has roughly 200,000 clones, 90% to 95% seen once. The chain uses TRBV7-9 and TRBJ1-4; D call uncertain. The sequence came from a man aged 45 to 65 in good health. Sequenced input: blood. DNA for the CDR3: TGTGCCAGCAGCTTAGTAGAAACGAGTGAAAAACTGTTTTTT. Translating it yields CASSLVETSEKLFF.